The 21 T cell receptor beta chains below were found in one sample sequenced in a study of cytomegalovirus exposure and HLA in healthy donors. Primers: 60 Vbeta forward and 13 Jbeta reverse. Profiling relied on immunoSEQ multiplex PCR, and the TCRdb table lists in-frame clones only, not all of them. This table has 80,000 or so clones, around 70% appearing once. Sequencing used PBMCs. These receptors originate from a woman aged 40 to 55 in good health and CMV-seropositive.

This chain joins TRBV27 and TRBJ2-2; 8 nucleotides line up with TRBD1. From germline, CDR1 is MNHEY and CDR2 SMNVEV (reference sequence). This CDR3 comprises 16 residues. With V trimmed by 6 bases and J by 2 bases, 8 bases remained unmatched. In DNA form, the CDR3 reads TGTGCCAGCAGCTTCCTCAGGGGGCAAAACACCGGGGAGCTGTTTTTT. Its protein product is CASSFLRGQNTGELFF.

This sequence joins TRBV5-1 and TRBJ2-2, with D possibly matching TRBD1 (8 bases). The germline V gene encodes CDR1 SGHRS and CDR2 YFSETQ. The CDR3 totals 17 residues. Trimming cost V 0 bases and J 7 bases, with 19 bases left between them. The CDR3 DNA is TGCGCCAGCAGCTTGGGACAGGGGAGGGCCAACGACGGGGAGCTGTTTTTT. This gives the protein CASSLGQGRANDGELFF. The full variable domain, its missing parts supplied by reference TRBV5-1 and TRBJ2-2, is KAGVTQTPRYLIKTRGQQVTLSCSPISGHRSVSWYQQTPGQGLQFLFEYFSETQRNKGNFPGRFSGRQFSNSRSEMNVSTLELGDSALYLCASSLGQGRANDGELFFGEGSRLTVL.

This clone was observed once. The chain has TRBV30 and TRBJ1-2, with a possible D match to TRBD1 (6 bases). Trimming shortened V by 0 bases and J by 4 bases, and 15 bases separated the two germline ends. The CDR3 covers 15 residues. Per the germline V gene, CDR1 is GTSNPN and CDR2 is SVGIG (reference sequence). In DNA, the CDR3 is TGTGCCTGGAGTGTACGGGGGGCAGGCGGCTATGGCTACACCTTC. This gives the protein CAWSVRGAGGYGYTF.

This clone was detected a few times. CDR3 nucleotides: TGTGCCTGGAATGGACAGGGCAACACCGGGGAGCTGTTTTTT. Protein product: CAWNGQGNTGELFF. This rearrangement joins TRBV30 to TRBJ2-2; 8 nucleotides align to TRBD1. Looked up from germline, CDR1 is GTSNPN and CDR2 is SVGIG (reference sequence). CDR3 length: 14 amino acids. V lost 4 bases, J lost 2 bases, and 3 bases stayed unmatched.

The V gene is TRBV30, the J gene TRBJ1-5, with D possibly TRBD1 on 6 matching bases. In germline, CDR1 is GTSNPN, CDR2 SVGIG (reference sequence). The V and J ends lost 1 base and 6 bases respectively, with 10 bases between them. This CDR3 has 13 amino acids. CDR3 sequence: CAWSGQGRQPQHF. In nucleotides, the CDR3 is TGTGCCTGGAGTGGTCAGGGGCGTCAGCCCCAGCATTTT.

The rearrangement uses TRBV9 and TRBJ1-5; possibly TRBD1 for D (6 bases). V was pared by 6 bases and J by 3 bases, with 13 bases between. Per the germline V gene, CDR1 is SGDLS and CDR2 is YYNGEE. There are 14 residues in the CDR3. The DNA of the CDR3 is TGTGCCAGCAAATGGGAGGGGGACAATCAGCCCCAGCATTTT. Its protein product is CASKWEGDNQPQHF.

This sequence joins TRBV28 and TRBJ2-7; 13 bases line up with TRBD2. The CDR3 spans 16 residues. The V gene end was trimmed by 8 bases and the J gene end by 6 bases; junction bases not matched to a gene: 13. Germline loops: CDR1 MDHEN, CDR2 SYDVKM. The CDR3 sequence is CASSGGGTSGMIEQYF. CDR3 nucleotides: TGTGCCAGCTCGGGGGGCGGGACTAGCGGGATGATCGAGCAGTACTTC.

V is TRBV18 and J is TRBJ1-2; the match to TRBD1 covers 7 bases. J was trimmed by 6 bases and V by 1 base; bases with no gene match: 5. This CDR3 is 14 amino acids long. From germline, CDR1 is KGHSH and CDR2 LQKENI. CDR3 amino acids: CASSPRQGLNGYTF. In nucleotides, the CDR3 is TGTGCCAGCTCACCACGACAGGGATTAAATGGCTACACCTTC.

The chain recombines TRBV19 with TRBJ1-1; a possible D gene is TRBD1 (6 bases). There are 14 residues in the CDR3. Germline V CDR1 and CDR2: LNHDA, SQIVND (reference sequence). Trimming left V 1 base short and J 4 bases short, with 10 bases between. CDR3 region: CASSIVGGRTEAFF. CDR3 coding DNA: TGTGCCAGTAGTATAGTCGGGGGGCGCACTGAAGCTTTCTTT. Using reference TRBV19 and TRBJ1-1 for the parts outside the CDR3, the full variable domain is DGGITQSPKYLFRKEGQNVTLSCEQNLNHDAMYWYRQDPGQGLRLIYYSQIVNDFQKGDIAEGYSVSREKKESFPLTVTSAQKNPTAFYLCASSIVGGRTEAFFGQGTRLTVV.

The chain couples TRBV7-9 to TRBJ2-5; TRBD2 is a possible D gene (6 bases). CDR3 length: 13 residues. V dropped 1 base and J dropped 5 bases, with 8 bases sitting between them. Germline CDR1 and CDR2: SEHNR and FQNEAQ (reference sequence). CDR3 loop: CASSLVSGETQYF. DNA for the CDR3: TGTGCCAGCAGCTTAGTAAGCGGGGAGACCCAGTACTTC. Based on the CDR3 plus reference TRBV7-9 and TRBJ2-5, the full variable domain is DTGVSQNPRHKITKRGQNVTFRCDPISEHNRLYWYRQTLGQGPEFLTYFQNEAQLEKSRLLSDRFSAERPKGSFSTLEIQRTEQGDSAMYLCASSLVSGETQYFGPGTRLLVL.

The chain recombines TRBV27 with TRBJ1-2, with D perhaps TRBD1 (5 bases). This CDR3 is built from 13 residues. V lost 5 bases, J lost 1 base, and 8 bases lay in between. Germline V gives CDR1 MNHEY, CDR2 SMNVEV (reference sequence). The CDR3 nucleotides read TGTGCCAGCAGTGCTCAGGGTAACTATGGCTACACCTTC. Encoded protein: CASSAQGNYGYTF.

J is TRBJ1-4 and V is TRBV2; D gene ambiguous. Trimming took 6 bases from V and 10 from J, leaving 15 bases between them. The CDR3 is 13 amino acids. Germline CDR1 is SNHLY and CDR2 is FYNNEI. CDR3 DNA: TGTGCCAGCAGAGGGCTGGTTGGAGGAAAACTGTTTTTT. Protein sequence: CASRGLVGGKLFF.

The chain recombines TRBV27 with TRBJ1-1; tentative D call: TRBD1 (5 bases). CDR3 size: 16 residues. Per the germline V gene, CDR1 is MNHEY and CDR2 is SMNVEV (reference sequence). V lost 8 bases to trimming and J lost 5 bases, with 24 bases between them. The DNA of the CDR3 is TGTGCCAGCCACCCCTCGGGAGGGGAGTTTAGGACTGAAGCTTTCTTT. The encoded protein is CASHPSGGEFRTEAFF.

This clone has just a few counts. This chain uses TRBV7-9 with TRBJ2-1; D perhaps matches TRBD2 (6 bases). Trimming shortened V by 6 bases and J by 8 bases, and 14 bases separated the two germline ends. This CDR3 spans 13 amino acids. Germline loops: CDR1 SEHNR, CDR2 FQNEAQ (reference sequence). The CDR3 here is CASSQGLNDEQFF. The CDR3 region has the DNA TGTGCCAGCAGTCAAGGACTAAACGATGAGCAGTTCTTC.

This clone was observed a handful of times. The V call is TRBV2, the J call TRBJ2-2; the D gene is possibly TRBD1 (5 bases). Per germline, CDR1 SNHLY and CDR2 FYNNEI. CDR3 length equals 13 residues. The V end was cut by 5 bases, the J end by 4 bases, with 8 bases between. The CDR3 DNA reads TGTGCCAGCAGTAGGACAACCACCGGGGAGCTGTTTTTT. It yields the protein CASSRTTTGELFF.

CDR3 loop: CASSQAGTSSYEQYF. The CDR3 DNA reads as TGTGCCAGCAGCCAAGCGGGGACTAGCTCCTACGAGCAGTACTTC. The rearrangement uses TRBV4-2 and TRBJ2-7; 8 nucleotides agree with TRBD2. Germline lookup yields CDR1 LGHNA and CDR2 YNFKEQ. CDR3 length: 15 amino acids. After removal of 1 base from V and 0 bases from J, the junction contained 2 bases not matched to a gene.

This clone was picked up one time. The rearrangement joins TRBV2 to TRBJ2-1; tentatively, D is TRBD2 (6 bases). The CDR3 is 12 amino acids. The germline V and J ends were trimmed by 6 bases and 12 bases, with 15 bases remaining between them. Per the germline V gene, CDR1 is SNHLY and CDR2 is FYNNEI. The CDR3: CASRASGSGQFF. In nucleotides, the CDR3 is TGTGCCAGCAGAGCTTCCGGGAGCGGGCAGTTCTTC.

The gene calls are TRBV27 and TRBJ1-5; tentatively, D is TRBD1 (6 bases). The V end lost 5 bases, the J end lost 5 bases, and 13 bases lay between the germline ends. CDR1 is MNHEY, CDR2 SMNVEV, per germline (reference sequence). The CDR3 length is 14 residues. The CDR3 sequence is CASSPHRVHQPQHF. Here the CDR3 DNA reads TGTGCCAGCAGTCCCCACAGGGTACATCAGCCCCAGCATTTT.

This CDR3 is CASSSRQGKVDGYTF. CDR3 nucleotides: TGTGCCAGCAGCTCTCGACAGGGTAAGGTGGATGGCTACACCTTC. This chain links TRBV11-2 with TRBJ1-2, with 7 bases that match TRBD1. Losses at the gene ends were 4 bases for V and 6 bases for J; bases not matched to a gene: 11. The CDR3 runs 15 residues. CDR1 is SGHAT, CDR2 FQNNGV, per germline.

CDR3 residues: CASREENQPQHF. The CDR3 DNA sequence: TGTGCCAGCCGGGAAGAGAATCAGCCCCAGCATTTT. The chain carries TRBV18 and TRBJ1-5; D is ambiguous. V lost 8 bases and J lost 4, with 9 bases in between. This CDR3 region has 12 residues. Germline assignment: CDR1 KGHSH and CDR2 LQKENI.

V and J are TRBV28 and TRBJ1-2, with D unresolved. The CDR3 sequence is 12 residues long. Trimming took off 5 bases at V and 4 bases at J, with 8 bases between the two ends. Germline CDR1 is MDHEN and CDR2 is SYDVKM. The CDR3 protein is CASSAGAYGYTF. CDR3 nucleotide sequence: TGTGCCAGCAGTGCGGGCGCCTATGGCTACACCTTC.